Presented here are 8 T cell receptor beta chains from one specimen sequenced in a study of blood T cell repertoires in COVID-19. Some clones are missing from TCRdb's copy, which holds only in-frame ones; the method was immunoSEQ multiplex PCR. The table has just over 250,000 clones, about 86% seen once. Sequenced: PBMCs or T cells enriched from blood (not recorded which). All receptors derive from a young man with acute COVID-19.

The chain couples TRBV19 to TRBJ1-1; tentative D call: TRBD1 (6 bases). From germline, CDR1 is LNHDA and CDR2 SQIVND (reference sequence). This CDR3 spans 15 amino acids. V was trimmed by 7 bases and J by 5 bases, leaving 20 bases between them. In nucleotides, the CDR3 is TGTGCCAGTACGTCCCAGGCGGGGGCAAAGACTGAAGCTTTCTTT. Protein product: CASTSQAGAKTEAFF.

The chain couples TRBV11-2 to TRBJ2-7, with D maybe TRBD1 (5 bases). The CDR3 is 15 amino acids. The V gene's germline CDR1 is SGHAT and CDR2 FQNNGV. Trimming took off 1 base at V and 0 bases at J, with 10 bases between the two ends. DNA of the CDR3: TGTGCCAGCAGCTTAGCCAGGGCCAGCTCCTACGAGCAGTACGTC. Translating gives CASSLARASSYEQYV.

The rearrangement links TRBV27 to TRBJ2-2, with a tentative D call TRBD2 (5 bases). CDR1 and CDR2 from the germline V gene are MNHEY and SMNVEV (reference sequence). Trimming removed 5 bases from V and 4 bases from J, with 20 bases in between. The CDR3 totals 17 residues. The CDR3 DNA follows: TGTGCCAGCAGTACAATGACGGGGATCGGACCCACCGGGGAGCTGTTTTTT. Protein sequence: CASSTMTGIGPTGELFF.

The chain combines TRBV7-2 with TRBJ2-5; TRBD1 matches 8 bases. The CDR3 length is 14 residues. The J segment lost 5 bases and the V segment lost 1 base, leaving 3 bases of the junction unmatched. CDR1 is SGHTA, CDR2 FQGNSA, per germline. The CDR3 loop reads CASSLGTGSETQYF. CDR3 nucleotides: TGTGCCAGCAGCTTAGGGACAGGGTCGGAGACCCAGTACTTC. Complete variable domain (other parts from reference TRBV7-2 and TRBJ2-5): GAGVSQSPSNKVTEKGKDVELRCDPISGHTALYWYRQSLGQGLEFLIYFQGNSAPDKSGLPSDRFSAERTGGSVSTLTIQRTQQEDSAVYLCASSLGTGSETQYFGPGTRLLVL.

The chain recombines TRBV19 with TRBJ1-1; 8 nucleotides align to TRBD1. The CDR3 length is 15 residues. The V segment lost 5 bases and the J segment 0 bases; nucleotides outside the gene matches: 5. The germline V gene encodes CDR1 LNHDA and CDR2 SQIVND (reference sequence). The CDR3 loop reads CASSERQGLNTEAFF. The CDR3 DNA follows: TGTGCCAGTAGTGAACGACAGGGGTTGAACACTGAAGCTTTCTTT.

The CDR3 loop reads CATSSGQHTGELFF. The CDR3 region has the DNA TGTGCCACCAGCAGTGGACAGCACACCGGGGAGCTGTTTTTT. This rearrangement joins TRBV15 to TRBJ2-2; possible D gene TRBD1, 6 bases. Trimming shortened V by 3 bases and J by 3 bases, and 8 bases separated the two germline ends. CDR1 and CDR2 from the germline V gene are LNHNV and YYDKDF (reference sequence). CDR3 length equals 14 residues.

This clone appeared a few times. The same CDR3 also results from other DNA sequences found in this sample. The V gene is TRBV21-1, the J gene TRBJ2-2; the DNA was not compared with TRBD2, the D call given in the table. TRBV21-1 is assigned pseudogene status. This CDR3 is 18 amino acids long. The CDR3 is CASSGRGLRGAETGELFF. Written as DNA, the CDR3 is TGTGCCAGCAGCGGGAGGGGGCTGCGGGGGGCGGAAACCGGGGAGCTGTTTTTT.

The V and J genes are TRBV19 and TRBJ1-6, with D uncertain. From germline, CDR1 is LNHDA and CDR2 SQIVND (reference sequence). Trimming removed 7 bases at V and 7 bases at J, with 11 bases between. This CDR3 has 13 residues. CDR3 sequence reads: CASKARENSPLHF. Here the CDR3 DNA reads TGTGCCAGTAAGGCACGGGAAAATTCACCCCTCCACTTT.